This T cell receptor (beta chain) was captured by sequencing in a study of blood T cell repertoires in COVID-19. In the original processing: Counts of nucleated cells, estimated from reference gene primer amplification, were obtained. Measured with immunoSEQ multiplex PCR; TCRdb has only the in-frame clones, and not every one. Clone size and V and J calls were adopted from that table, with D and trimming inferred from the DNA. The data contain a few hundred thousand clones, 85% to 90% of them singletons. Across about two dozen US areas, participants ranged in age from about 18 to 90 years. Membership in each cohort depended on participant-reported clinical history. Recovered status applied to Cohort 3 donors who had two consecutive negative PCRs. It also applied to those with clearance or with symptom resolution. The sequence was obtained from a woman aged 18-35 years who had recovered from COVID-19. Sequencing was done on a sample of PBMCs or T cells enriched from blood (not recorded which).

In DNA, the CDR3 is TGTGCCAGCAGCCTAGGGGGCGCGGAGACCCAGTACTTC. Translated, it gives CASSLGGAETQYF. J is TRBJ2-5 and V is TRBV12-3 or TRBV12-4; 7 bases are shared with TRBD1. CDR3 length equals 13 residues. V gave up 6 bases and J gave up 5 bases; unmatched junction bases: 6.